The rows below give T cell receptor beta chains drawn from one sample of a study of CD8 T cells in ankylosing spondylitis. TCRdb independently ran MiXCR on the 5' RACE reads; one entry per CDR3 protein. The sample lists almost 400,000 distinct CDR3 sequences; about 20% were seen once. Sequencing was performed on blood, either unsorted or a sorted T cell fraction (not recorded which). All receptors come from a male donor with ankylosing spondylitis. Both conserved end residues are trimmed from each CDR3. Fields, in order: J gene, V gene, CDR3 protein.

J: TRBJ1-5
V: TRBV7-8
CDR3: ASSLDLGLGASNQPQH

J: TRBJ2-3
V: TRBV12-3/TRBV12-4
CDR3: ASRQTSGEQY

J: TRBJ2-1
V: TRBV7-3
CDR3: ASSLSLAFSEQF

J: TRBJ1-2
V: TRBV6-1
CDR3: ASSETTGPYGYT

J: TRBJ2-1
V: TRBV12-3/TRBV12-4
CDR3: ASSLGVGSSYNEQF

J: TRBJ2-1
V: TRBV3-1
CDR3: ASSQVGGEQF

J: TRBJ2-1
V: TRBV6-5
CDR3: ASSSSGLRYNEQF

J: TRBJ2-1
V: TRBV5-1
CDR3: ASSYHSFSDNEQF

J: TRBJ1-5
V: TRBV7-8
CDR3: ASRAGQGNQPQH

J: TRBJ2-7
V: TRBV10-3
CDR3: AISESNVGLSYEQY